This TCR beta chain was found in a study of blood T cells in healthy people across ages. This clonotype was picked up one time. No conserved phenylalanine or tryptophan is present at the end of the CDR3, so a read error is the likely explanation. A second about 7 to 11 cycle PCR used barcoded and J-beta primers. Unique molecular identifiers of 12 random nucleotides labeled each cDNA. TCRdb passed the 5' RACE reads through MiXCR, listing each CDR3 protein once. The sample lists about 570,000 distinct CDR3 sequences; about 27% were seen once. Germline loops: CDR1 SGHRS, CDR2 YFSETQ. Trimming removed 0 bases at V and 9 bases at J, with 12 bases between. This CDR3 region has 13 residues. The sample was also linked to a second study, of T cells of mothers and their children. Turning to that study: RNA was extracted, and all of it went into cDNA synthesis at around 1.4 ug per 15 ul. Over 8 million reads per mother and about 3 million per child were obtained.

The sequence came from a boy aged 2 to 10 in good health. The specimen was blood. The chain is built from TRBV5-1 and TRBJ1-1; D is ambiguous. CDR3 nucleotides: TGCGCCAGCAGCTTGGCCGTAGGAAGCCAAGCTTTCTAT. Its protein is CASSLAVGSQAFY.